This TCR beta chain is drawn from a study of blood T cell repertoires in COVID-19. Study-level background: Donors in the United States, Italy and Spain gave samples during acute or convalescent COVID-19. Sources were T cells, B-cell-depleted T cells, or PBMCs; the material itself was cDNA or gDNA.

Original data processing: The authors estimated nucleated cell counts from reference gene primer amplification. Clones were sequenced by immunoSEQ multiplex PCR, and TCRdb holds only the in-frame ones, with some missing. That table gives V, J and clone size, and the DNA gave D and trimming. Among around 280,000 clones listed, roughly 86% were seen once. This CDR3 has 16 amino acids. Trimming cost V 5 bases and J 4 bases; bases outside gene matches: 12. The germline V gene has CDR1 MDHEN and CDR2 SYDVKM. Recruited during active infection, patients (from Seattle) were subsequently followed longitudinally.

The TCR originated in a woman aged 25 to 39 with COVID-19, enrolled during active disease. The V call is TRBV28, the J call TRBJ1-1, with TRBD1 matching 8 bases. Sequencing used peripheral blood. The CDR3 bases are TGTGCCAGCAGTGACCCAGGGGGCTTAGGGTCCACTGAAGCTTTCTTT. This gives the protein CASSDPGGLGSTEAFF.